The T cell receptor (beta chain) described here comes from a study of control samples from healthy donors and cancer patients. J was trimmed by 5 bases and V by 3 bases; bases with no gene match: 7. The CDR3 is 14 amino acids. The germline gives CDR1 SQVTM, CDR2 ANQGSEA. Assay used: immunoSEQ multiplex PCR; TCRdb lists only in-frame clones, some missing. The repertoire holds 170,000 or so clones, with under 95% as singletons. The TCR was taken from a woman aged 18-30 years in good health. Input material: blood. The rearrangement joins TRBV29-1 to TRBJ2-1, with 7 bases fitting TRBD2. The CDR3, as DNA: TGCAGCGTTGACCAGCGGGGCGCACACAATGAGCAGTTCTTC. This sequence encodes CSVDQRGAHNEQFF.